The source of this TCR beta chain is a study of CD8+ T cells in alopecia areata. Study information: Dosing with tofacitinib proceeded for 6 to 18 months, followed by 6 months off drug.

In the case of this clone: Its antigen is unidentified.

Findings and limits, study-wide: Patients displayed less clarity in TCR sharing than mice, a finding possibly related to HLA. Across lesional scalp, and particularly alopecia totalis/universalis, clonality surpassed that of normal scalp.

Punch biopsies of lesional scalp, plus peripheral blood, were taken from alopecia areata patients. After isolation, RNA underwent reverse transcription to generate cDNA as the sequencing template. Generated by immunoSEQ multiplex PCR, the TCRdb table keeps only in-frame clones and is missing some. In the table there are 160,000 or so clones, 65% to 75% of which are singletons. From germline, CDR1 is MGHRA and CDR2 YSYEKL. Germline trimming cut 4 bases from V and 3 bases from J; bases unmatched to any gene: 2. The CDR3 is made up of 13 amino acids. The clonotype was recovered from a human donor with alopecia areata. The chain combines TRBV4-1 with TRBJ2-7, with 8 bases aligning to TRBD1. This specimen was CD8+ T cells sorted from blood, taken at week 0. CDR3 in amino acids: CASSLDRVYEQYF. The CDR3 DNA reads TGCGCCAGCAGCCTGGACAGGGTCTACGAGCAGTACTTC.